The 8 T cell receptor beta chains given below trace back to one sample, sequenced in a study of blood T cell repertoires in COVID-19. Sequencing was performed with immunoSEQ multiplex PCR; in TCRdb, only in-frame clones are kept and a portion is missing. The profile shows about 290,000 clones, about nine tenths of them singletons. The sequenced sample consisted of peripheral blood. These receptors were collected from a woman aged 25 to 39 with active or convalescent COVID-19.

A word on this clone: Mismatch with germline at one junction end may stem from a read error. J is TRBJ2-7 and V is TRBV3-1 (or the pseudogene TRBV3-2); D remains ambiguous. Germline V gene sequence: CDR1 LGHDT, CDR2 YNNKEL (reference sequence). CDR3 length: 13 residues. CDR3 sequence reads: CASSHTHSNEQYF. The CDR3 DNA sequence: TGTGCCAGCAGCCATACTCACTCCAACGAGCAGTACTTC.

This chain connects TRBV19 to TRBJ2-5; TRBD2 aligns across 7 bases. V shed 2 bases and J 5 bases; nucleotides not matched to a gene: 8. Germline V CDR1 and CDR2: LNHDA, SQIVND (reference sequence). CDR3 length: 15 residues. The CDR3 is CASSIMMSGVETQYF. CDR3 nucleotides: TGTGCCAGTAGTATAATGATGAGCGGGGTCGAGACCCAGTACTTC.

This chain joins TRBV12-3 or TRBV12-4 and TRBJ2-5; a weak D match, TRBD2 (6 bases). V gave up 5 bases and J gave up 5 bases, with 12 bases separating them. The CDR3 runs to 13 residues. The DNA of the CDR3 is TGTGCCAGCAGTCGTGGGAGGTGGGAGACCCAGTACTTC. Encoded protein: CASSRGRWETQYF.

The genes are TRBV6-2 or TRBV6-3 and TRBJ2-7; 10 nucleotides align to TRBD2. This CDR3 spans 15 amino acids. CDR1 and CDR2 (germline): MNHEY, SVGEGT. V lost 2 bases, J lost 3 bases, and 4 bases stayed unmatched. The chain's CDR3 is CASSYRPSGGYEQYF. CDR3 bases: TGTGCCAGCAGTTACAGGCCTAGCGGGGGCTACGAGCAGTACTTC.

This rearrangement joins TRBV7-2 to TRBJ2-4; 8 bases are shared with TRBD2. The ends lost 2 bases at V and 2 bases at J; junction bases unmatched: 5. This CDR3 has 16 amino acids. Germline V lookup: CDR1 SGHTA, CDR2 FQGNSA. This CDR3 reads CASSLPGGVTKNIQYF. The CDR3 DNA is TGTGCCAGCAGCTTACCCGGGGGGGTAACCAAAAACATTCAGTACTTC.

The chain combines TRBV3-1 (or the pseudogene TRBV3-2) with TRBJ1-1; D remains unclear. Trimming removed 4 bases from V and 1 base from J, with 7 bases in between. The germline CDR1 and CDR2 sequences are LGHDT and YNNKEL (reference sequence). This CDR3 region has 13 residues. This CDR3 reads CASSLRGNTEAFF. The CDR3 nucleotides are TGTGCCAGCAGCCTCCGGGGGAACACTGAAGCTTTCTTT.

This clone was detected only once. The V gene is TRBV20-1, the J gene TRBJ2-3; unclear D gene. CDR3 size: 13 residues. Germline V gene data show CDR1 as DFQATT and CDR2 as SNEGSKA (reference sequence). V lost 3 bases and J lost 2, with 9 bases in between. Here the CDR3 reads CSASYSSTDTQYF. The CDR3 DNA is TGCAGTGCTAGTTACAGCTCCACAGATACGCAGTATTTT.

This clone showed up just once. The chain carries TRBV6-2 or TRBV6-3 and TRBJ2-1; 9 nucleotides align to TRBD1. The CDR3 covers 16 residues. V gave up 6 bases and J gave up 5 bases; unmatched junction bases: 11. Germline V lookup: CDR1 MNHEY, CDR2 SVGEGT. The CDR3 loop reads CASSLRGTGSNNEQFF. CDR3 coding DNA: TGTGCCAGCAGCCTTCGTGGGACAGGGTCGAACAATGAGCAGTTCTTC.